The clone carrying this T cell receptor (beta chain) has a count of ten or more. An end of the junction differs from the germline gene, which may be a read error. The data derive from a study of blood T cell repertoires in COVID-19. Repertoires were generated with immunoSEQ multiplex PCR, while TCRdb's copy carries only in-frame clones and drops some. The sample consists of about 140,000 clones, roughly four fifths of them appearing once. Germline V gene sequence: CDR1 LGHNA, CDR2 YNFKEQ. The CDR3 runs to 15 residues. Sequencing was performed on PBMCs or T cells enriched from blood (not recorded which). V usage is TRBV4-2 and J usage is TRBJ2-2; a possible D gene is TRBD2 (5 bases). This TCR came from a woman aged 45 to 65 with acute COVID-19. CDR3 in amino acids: CASGQLAGVTGELFF. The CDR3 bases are TGTGCCAGCGGCCAGCTTGCGGGCGTTACCGGGGAGCTGTTTTTT.